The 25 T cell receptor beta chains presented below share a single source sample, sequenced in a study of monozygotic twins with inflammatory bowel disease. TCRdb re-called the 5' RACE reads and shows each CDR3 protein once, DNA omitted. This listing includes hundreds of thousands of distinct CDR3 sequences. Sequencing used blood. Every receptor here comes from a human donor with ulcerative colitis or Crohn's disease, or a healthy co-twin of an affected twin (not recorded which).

The CDR3 region is CASSYGQANTGELFF. The chain joins TRBV5-1 to TRBJ2-2; the TCRdb D gene call, TRBD1, has no DNA to confirm it. The CDR3 has 15 residues. The germline CDR1 and CDR2 sequences are SGHRS and YFSETQ.

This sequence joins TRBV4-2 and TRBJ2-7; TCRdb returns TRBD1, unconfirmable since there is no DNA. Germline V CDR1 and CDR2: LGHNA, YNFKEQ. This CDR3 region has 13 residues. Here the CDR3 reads CASSQGGKYEQYF.

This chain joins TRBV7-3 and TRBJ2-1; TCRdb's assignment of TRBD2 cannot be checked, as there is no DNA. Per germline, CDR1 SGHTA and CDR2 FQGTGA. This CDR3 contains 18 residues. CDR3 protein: CASSLTTRGTSGNNEQFF.

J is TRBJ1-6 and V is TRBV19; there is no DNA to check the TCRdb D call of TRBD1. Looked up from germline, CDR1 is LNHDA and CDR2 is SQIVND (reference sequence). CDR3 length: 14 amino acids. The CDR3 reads CASSIQGPGSPLHF.

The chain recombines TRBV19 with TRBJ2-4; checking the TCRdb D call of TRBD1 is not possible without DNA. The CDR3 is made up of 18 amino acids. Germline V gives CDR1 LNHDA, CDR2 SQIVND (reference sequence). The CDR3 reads CASSTRTGGARNKNIQYF.

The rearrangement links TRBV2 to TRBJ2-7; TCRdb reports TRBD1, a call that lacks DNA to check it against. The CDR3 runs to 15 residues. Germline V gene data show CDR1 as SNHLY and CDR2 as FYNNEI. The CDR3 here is CASSPRQRSSVEQYF.

This chain's CDR3 is CASSLRPSGVSRGNEQFF. The rearrangement joins TRBV7-2 to TRBJ2-1; the TRBD2 assignment by TCRdb is unverifiable without DNA. Germline loops: CDR1 SGHTA, CDR2 FQGNSA. CDR3 length: 18 amino acids.

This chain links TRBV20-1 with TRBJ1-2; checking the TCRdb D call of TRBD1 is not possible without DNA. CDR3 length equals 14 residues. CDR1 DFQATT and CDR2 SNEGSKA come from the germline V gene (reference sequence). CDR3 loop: CSAPSTGGGGGYTF.

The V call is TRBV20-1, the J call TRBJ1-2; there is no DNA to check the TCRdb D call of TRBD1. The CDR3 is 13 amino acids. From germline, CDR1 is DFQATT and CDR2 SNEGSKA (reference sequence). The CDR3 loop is CSARDLTGDGYTF.

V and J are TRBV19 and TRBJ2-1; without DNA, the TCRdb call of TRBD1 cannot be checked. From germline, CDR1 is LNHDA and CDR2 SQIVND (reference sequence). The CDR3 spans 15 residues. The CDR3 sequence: CASTPPGVLSGEQFF.

CDR3 in amino acids: CASSLRMALQPQHF. This chain uses TRBV5-6 with TRBJ1-5. The length of the CDR3 is 14 residues. CDR1 and CDR2 (germline): SGHDT, YYEEEE.

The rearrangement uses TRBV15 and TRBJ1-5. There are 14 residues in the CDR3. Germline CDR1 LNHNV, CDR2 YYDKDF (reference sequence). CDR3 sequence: CATSRDSSNQPQHF.

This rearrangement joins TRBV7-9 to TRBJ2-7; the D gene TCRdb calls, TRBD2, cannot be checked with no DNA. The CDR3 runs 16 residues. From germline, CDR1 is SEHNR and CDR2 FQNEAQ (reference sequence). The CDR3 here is CASSSRGGLAGNEQYF.

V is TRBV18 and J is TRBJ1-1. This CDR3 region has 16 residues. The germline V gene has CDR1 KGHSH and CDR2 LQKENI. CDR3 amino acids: CASSPPAGGQNTEAFF.

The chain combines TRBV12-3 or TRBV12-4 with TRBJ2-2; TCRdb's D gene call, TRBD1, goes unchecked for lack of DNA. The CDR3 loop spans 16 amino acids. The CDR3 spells CASSLGTGLGTGELFF.

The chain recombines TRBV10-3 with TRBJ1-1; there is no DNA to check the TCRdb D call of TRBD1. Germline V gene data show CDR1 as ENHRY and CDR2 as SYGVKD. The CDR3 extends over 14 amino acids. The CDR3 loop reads CAISRGTGSAEAFF.

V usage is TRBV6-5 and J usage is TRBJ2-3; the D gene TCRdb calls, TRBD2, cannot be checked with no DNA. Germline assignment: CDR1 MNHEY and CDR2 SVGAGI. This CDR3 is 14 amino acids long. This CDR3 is CASSYDWETDTQYF.

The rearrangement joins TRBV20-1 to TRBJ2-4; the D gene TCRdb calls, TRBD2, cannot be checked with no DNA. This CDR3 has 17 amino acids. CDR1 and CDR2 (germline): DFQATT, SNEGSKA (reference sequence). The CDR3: CSAFPGLADSAKNIQYF.

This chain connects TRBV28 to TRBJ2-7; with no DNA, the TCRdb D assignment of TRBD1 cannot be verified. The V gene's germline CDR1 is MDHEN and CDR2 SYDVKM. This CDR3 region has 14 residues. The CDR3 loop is CASSARTGIYEQYF. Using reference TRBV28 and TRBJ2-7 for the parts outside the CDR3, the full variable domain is DVKVTQSSRYLVKRTGEKVFLECVQDMDHENMFWYRQDPGLGLRLIYFSYDVKMKEKGDIPEGYSVSREKKERFSLILESASTNQTSMYLCASSARTGIYEQYFGPGTRLTVT.

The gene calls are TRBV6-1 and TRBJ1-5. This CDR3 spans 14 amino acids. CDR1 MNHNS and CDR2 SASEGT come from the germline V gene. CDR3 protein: CASSAEGGNQPQHF.

CDR3 protein: CASSLVGLAGTGGELFF. This chain connects TRBV7-2 to TRBJ2-2; lacking DNA, the TRBD2 call made by TCRdb goes unchecked. The CDR3 has 17 amino acids. CDR1 SGHTA and CDR2 FQGNSA come from the germline V gene.

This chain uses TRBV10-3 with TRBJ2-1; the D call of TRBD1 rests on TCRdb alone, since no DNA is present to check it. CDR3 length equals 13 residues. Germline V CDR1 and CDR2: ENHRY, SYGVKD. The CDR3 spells CAAGTGVYNEQFF.

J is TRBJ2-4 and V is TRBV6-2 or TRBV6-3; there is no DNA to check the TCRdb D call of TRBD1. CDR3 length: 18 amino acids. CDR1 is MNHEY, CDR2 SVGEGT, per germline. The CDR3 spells CASSWVGTGDLAKNIQYF.

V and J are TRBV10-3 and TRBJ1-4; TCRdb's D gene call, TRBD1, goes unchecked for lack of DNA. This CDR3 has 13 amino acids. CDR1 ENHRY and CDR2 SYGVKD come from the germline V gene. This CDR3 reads CAISRGTNEKLFF.

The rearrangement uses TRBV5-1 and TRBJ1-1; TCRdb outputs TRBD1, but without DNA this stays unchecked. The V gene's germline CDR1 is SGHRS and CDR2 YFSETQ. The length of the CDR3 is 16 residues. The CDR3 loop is CASSLPGGEMNTEAFF.